This T cell receptor beta chain was sequenced during a study of blood T cell repertoires in COVID-19. This clone was picked up one time. CDR1 is LGHDT and CDR2 is YNNKEL in the germline V gene (reference sequence). CDR3 length equals 15 residues. The germline V and J ends were trimmed by 1 base and 1 base, with 11 bases remaining between them. Here immunoSEQ multiplex PCR was the method, and the copy in TCRdb shows in-frame clones only, minus some. The data show hundreds of thousands of clones, approximately 84% seen once. The chain uses TRBV3-1 (or the pseudogene TRBV3-2) and TRBJ2-7; D is perhaps TRBD2 (6 bases). Sequenced input: peripheral blood. The sequence derives from an elderly woman with acute or convalescent COVID-19. The CDR3 reads CASSQAGGGSYEQYF. CDR3 in DNA: TGTGCCAGCAGCCAAGCTGGTGGGGGGTCCTACGAGCAGTACTTC.